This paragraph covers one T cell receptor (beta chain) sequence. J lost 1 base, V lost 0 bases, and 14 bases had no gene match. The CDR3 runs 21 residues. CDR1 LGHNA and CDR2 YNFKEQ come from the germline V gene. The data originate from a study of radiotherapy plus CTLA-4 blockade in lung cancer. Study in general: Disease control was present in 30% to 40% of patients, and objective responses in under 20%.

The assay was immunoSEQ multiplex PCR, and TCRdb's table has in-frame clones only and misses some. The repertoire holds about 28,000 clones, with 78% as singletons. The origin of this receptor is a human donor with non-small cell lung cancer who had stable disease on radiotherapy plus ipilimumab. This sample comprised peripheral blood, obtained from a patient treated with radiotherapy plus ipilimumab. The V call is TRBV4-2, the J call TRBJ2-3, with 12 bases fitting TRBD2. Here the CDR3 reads CASSQDGLASGGVRGTDTQYF. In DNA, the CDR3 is TGTGCCAGCAGCCAAGATGGTTTGGCTAGCGGGGGGGTTAGGGGCACAGATACGCAGTATTTT.